This record covers a single T cell receptor beta chain. As yet, its antigen is unknown. Germline assignment: CDR1 LGHNA and CDR2 YNFKEQ. CDR3 length: 17 residues. V shed 1 base and J 5 bases; nucleotides not matched to a gene: 6. This sample was included in a study of cytomegalovirus exposure and HLA in healthy donors. At the level of the study: In an early release, HLA-typed donors contributed about 79 million unique TCR sequences.

Regarding the study as a whole: The classifier reportedly diagnosed cytomegalovirus status with high specificity and sensitivity. Investigators reported 150 to 200 TCR beta chains as tied to cytomegalovirus. In an earlier analysis, in 620 or so donors, most V segments appeared productive either ~87% or ~30% of the time.

The PCR had 60 Vbeta and 13 Jbeta primers. Clones were sequenced by immunoSEQ multiplex PCR, and TCRdb holds only the in-frame ones, with some missing. The sample contains under 200,000 clones, 65% to 90% of which appear only once. The receptor's source is a woman aged 50 to 65 in good health and CMV-seronegative. J is TRBJ2-2 and V is TRBV4-2; TRBD2 matches 11 bases. The sample consisted of PBMCs. DNA for the CDR3: TGTGCCAGCAGCCAAGGGCTAGCGGGAGGAGGGACCGGGGAGCTGTTTTTT. Protein product: CASSQGLAGGGTGELFF.